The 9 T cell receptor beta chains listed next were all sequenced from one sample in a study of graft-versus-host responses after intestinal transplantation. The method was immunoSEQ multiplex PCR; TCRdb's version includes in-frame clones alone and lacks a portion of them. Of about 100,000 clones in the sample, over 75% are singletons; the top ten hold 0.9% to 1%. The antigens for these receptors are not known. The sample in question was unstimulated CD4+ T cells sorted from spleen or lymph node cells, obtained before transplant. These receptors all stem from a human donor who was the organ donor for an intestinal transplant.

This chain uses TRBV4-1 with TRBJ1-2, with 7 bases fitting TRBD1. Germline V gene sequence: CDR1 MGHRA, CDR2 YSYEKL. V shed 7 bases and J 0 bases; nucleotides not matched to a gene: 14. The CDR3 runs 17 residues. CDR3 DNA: TGCGCCAGCACCGACAGGGTAGGGCTCAAAGCTAACTATGGCTACACCTTC. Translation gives CASTDRVGLKANYGYTF.

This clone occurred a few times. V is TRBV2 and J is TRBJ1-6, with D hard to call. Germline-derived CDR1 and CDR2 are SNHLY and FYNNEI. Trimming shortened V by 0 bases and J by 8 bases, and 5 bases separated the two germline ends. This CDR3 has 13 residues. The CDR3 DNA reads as TGTGCCAGCAGTGAAGCGTGGGATTCACCCCTCCACTTT. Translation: CASSEAWDSPLHF.

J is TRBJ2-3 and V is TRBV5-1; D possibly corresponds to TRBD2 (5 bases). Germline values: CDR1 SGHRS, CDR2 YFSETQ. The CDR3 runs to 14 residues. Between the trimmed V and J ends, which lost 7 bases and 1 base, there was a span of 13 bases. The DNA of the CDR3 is TGCGCCAGCGGAGGAGGAACCCGCACAGATACGCAGTATTTT. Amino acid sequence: CASGGGTRTDTQYF. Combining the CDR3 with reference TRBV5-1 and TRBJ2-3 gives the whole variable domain KAGVTQTPRYLIKTRGQQVTLSCSPISGHRSVSWYQQTPGQGLQFLFEYFSETQRNKGNFPGRFSGRQFSNSRSEMNVSTLELGDSALYLCASGGGTRTDTQYFGPGTRLTVL.

The CDR3 region is CASTVGLAGLGTQYF. The CDR3 DNA reads TGTGCCAGCACTGTGGGACTAGCGGGGTTGGGGACCCAGTACTTC. V gene TRBV28 combines with J gene TRBJ2-5, with 13 bases fitting TRBD2. The CDR3 is made up of 15 amino acids. Germline loops: CDR1 MDHEN, CDR2 SYDVKM. J lost 7 bases, V lost 7 bases, and 9 bases had no gene match.

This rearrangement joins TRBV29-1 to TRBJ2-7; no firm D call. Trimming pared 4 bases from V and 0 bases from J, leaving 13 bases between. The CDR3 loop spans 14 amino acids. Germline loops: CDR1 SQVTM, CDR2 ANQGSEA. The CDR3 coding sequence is TGCAGCGTTGGGTCCGGTTCCCTCTCCTACGAGCAGTACTTC. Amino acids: CSVGSGSLSYEQYF.

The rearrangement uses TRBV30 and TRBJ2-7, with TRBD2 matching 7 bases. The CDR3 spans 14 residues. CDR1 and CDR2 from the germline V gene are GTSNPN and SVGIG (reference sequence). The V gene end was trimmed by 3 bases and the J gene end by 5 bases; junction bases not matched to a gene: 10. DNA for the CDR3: TGTGCCTGGAGCCCCTTTGGGAGGGTCCACGAGCAGTACTTC. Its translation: CAWSPFGRVHEQYF.

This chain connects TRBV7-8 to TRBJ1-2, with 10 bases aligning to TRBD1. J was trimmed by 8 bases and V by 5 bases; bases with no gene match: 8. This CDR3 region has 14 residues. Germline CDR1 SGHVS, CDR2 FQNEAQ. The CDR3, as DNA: TGTGCCAGCAGCACCCGGACAGGGGGACAAGGCTACACCTTC. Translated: CASSTRTGGQGYTF.

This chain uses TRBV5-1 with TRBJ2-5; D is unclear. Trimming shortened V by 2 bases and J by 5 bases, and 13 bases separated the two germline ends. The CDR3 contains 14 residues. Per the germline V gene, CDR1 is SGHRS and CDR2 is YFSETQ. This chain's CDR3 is CASSFSGGLETQYF. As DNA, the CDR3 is TGCGCCAGCAGCTTCTCTGGTGGTCTGGAGACCCAGTACTTC.

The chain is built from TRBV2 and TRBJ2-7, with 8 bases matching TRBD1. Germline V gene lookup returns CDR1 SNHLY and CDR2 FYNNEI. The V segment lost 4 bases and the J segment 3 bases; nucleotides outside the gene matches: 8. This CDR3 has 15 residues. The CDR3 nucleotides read TGTGCCAGCAGTGTTGGACAGGGTCCTCGCTACGAGCAGTACTTC. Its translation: CASSVGQGPRYEQYF. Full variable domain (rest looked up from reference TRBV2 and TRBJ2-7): EPEVTQTPSHQVTQMGQEVILRCVPISNHLYFYWYRQILGQKVEFLVSFYNNEISEKSEIFDDQFSVERPDGSNFTLKIRSTKLEDSAMYFCASSVGQGPRYEQYFGPGTRLTVT.